Listed here are 10 T cell receptor beta chains from one sample, sequenced in a study of CD8 T cells in Susac syndrome. RNA in amounts of about 0.45 to 1 ug was reverse transcribed with random hexamers. In TCRdb, the immunoSEQ multiplex PCR reads were re-called with MiXCR into one record per CDR3 protein. The sample has more than 100,000 distinct CDR3 sequences, roughly 95% seen once; the top ten hold less than 0.15%. The sequenced sample was CD4+ T cells from PBMCs. All receptors come from a human donor with Susac syndrome.

The rearrangement joins TRBV20-1 to TRBJ2-5; D gene ambiguous. The CDR3 sequence is 12 residues long. V was pared by 2 bases and J by 5 bases, with 9 bases between. Per germline, CDR1 DFQATT and CDR2 SNEGSKA (reference sequence). The CDR3 reads CSARLSWETQYF. The CDR3, as DNA: TGCAGTGCTAGACTTTCCTGGGAGACCCAGTACTTC.

The chain has TRBV20-1 and TRBJ2-5; possibly TRBD1 for D (5 bases). The CDR3 totals 15 residues. Trimming stripped 3 bases from V and 4 bases from J, with 18 bases between. From germline, CDR1 is DFQATT and CDR2 SNEGSKA (reference sequence). DNA of the CDR3: TGCAGTGCTAGTCTCTCTAGGGGCAGACGAGAGACCCAGTACTTC. This translates into CSASLSRGRRETQYF.

CDR3 bases: TGTGCCTGGAGTGTTCGGGTTTTGGATGAGCAGTTCTTC. Protein product: CAWSVRVLDEQFF. The chain recombines TRBV30 with TRBJ2-1, with no clear D. Germline V lookup: CDR1 GTSNPN, CDR2 SVGIG (reference sequence). V lost 0 bases, J lost 8 bases, and 11 bases lay in between. This CDR3 region has 13 residues.

The rearrangement joins TRBV2 to TRBJ2-3, with D perhaps TRBD1 (6 bases). V was shortened by 7 bases and J by 8 bases, with 13 bases between the two germline ends. The germline V gene encodes CDR1 SNHLY and CDR2 FYNNEI. The CDR3 contains 12 residues. The CDR3 loop reads CASTGVRGTQYF. The CDR3 DNA reads TGTGCCAGCACAGGGGTAAGGGGTACGCAGTATTTT.

The genes are TRBV4-2 and TRBJ2-6, with 12 bases lining up with TRBD1. Germline values: CDR1 LGHNA, CDR2 YNFKEQ. This CDR3 has 19 residues. Trimming removed 4 bases from V and 2 bases from J; junction bases left unmatched: 9. The CDR3 loop reads CASSRSPGQGAAGANVLTF. CDR3 coding DNA: TGTGCCAGCAGCCGGTCGCCGGGACAGGGGGCGGCTGGGGCCAACGTCCTGACTTTC.

CDR3 residues: CAWSAQDQPQHF. The DNA of the CDR3 is TGTGCCTGGTCTGCTCAAGATCAGCCCCAGCATTTT. V and J are TRBV30 and TRBJ1-5, with D uncertain. This CDR3 comprises 12 residues. V was trimmed by 5 bases and J by 5 bases, leaving 10 bases between them. The germline V gene has CDR1 GTSNPN and CDR2 SVGIG (reference sequence).

The rearrangement links TRBV29-1 to TRBJ2-3; 8 nucleotides agree with TRBD1. The CDR3 loop spans 14 amino acids. The V and J ends lost 4 bases and 3 bases, in that order; junction bases with no gene match: 6. Germline V lookup: CDR1 SQVTM, CDR2 ANQGSEA. DNA for the CDR3: TGCAGCGTTGGGCAGGGGGCTGTTACAGATACGCAGTATTTT. It codes for CSVGQGAVTDTQYF.

This clonotype was seen more than once but under ten times. The genes are TRBV2 and TRBJ2-5; weak D call: TRBD1 (5 bases). Germline CDR1 is SNHLY and CDR2 is FYNNEI. CDR3 length: 12 residues. V was clipped by 6 bases and J by 5 bases, with 10 bases between them. Here the CDR3 DNA reads TGTGCCAGCAGCCAGGGTGGGGAGACCCAGTACTTC. This translates into CASSQGGETQYF.

In its sample, this clonotype was seen once. V and J are TRBV10-3 and TRBJ2-5, with 12 positions matching TRBD2. The CDR3 is 14 residues long. Germline-derived CDR1 and CDR2 are ENHRY and SYGVKD. The V gene end was trimmed by 5 bases and the J gene end by 3 bases; junction bases not matched to a gene: 1. CDR3 bases: TGTGCCATCAGTCGACTAGCGGGAGAAGAGACCCAGTACTTC. Its protein product is CAISRLAGEETQYF.

This chain uses TRBV12-3 or TRBV12-4 with TRBJ2-2; 7 bases fit TRBD1. The CDR3 covers 15 residues. The V gene end was trimmed by 4 bases and the J gene end by 4 bases; junction bases not matched to a gene: 6. The CDR3 spells CASSSPGQITGELFF. DNA of the CDR3: TGTGCCAGCAGTTCCCCGGGACAGATCACCGGGGAGCTGTTTTTT.